Here is one T cell receptor (beta chain) with its context. CD45RO-negative CD8 cells positively selected for CCR7 made up the naive population, which excluded terminally differentiated effector memory CD45RA+ cells. Those who donated, Caucasian adults without exception, all lived in Nashville, Tennessee. The CDR3 is 15 amino acids. From germline, CDR1 is SGHVS and CDR2 FQNEAQ. The J segment lost 7 bases and the V segment lost 5 bases, leaving 6 bases of the junction unmatched. Over several immunoSEQ plates, each subset's genomic DNA was distributed in even portions. Measured with immunoSEQ multiplex PCR; TCRdb has only the in-frame clones, and not every one. The sample records approximately 1.9 million clones, 90% to 95% being singletons. This entry comes from a study of shared clonotypes between healthy human individuals. Study-wide background: The plates for each donor numbered three CD4 naive, three CD4 memory, two CD8 naive and one CD8 memory.

This sequence was found in a man aged 18 to 35 in good health. Some clones in this sample may be carry-over from other donors' samples. Input material: naive CD8+ T cells from PBMCs. The rearrangement uses TRBV7-8 and TRBJ2-1, with 12 positions matching TRBD2. CDR3 amino acids: CASSILAGGLNEQFF. The CDR3, as DNA: TGTGCCAGCAGCATACTAGCGGGAGGTTTGAATGAGCAGTTCTTC.